One T cell receptor (beta chain) is described in this entry. Its antigen remains undetermined. No qualities accompany the bases; no much larger clone lies one base away. The CDR3 runs 16 amino acids, cysteine and phenylalanine included. Just the 48-base CDR3 DNA is kept, in frame starting at base 1. Looking up the germline V gene (reference sequence) yields CDR1 SGHNT and CDR2 YYREEE. At the junction V is shortened by 4 bases and J by 0 bases, with 14 bases in between. The data were taken from a study of control samples from healthy donors and cancer patients (TCRdb year 2020). The library was obtained by the immunoSEQ multiplex PCR assay. Entries here come from immuneACCESS through TCRdb and include only in-frame sequences with V and J called. Some clones fail to appear in such tables; in the studies checked, an unresolved V gene covers under half of the shortfall, and the cause of the remainder is unknown. This sample comprises approximately 100,000 clones, almost 90% of them detected only once. The top ten clones comprise around 14% of the sample.

The receptor was isolated from a man aged 25 to 45 in good health. Input material: blood. Recombination joined TRBV5-4 with TRBJ2-1, and the D gene may be TRBD1, 5 bases matching. CDR3 protein: CASSEKQGSSYNEQFF. The base sequence is TGTGCCAGCAGCGAGAAGCAGGGAAGCTCCTACAATGAGCAGTTCTTC.